This T cell receptor (beta chain) was identified in a study of blood T cell repertoires in COVID-19. About the study: Specimens from acute and convalescent COVID-19 originated in the United States, Italy and Spain. Sources were T cells, B-cell-depleted T cells, or PBMCs; the material itself was cDNA or gDNA.

In the authors' methods: Amplification of reference gene primers provided the estimated nucleated cell counts. The method was immunoSEQ multiplex PCR; TCRdb's version includes in-frame clones alone and lacks a portion of them. The V and J calls and clone size come from that table; D and trimming were worked out from the DNA. Seen here are approximately 250,000 clones, 75% to 90% observed once, and the top ten hold 4.6%. Losses at the gene ends were 5 bases for V and 3 bases for J; bases not matched to a gene: 4. The CDR3 has 14 residues. Germline V gene lookup returns CDR1 MGHDK and CDR2 SYGVNS. What was sequenced was peripheral blood. The chain combines TRBV25-1 with TRBJ2-7; 10 bases fit TRBD1. The receptor's source is a man aged 60-69 years who had recovered from COVID-19. The DNA for the CDR3 is TGTGCCAGCAGTACCGGGACAGGGGTCTACGAGCAGTACTTC. Its translation: CASSTGTGVYEQYF.